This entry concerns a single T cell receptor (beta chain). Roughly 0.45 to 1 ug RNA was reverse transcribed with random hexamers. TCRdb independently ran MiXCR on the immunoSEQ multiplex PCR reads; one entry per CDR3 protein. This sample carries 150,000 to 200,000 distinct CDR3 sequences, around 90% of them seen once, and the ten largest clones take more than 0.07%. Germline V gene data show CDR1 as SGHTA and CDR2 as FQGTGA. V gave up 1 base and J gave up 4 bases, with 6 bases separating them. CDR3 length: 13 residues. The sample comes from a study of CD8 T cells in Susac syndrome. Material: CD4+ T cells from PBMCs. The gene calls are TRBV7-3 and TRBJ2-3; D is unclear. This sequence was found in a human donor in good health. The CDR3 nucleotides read TGTGCCAGCAGCTTAAGGGCGGCAGATACGCAGTATTTT. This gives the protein CASSLRAADTQYF.